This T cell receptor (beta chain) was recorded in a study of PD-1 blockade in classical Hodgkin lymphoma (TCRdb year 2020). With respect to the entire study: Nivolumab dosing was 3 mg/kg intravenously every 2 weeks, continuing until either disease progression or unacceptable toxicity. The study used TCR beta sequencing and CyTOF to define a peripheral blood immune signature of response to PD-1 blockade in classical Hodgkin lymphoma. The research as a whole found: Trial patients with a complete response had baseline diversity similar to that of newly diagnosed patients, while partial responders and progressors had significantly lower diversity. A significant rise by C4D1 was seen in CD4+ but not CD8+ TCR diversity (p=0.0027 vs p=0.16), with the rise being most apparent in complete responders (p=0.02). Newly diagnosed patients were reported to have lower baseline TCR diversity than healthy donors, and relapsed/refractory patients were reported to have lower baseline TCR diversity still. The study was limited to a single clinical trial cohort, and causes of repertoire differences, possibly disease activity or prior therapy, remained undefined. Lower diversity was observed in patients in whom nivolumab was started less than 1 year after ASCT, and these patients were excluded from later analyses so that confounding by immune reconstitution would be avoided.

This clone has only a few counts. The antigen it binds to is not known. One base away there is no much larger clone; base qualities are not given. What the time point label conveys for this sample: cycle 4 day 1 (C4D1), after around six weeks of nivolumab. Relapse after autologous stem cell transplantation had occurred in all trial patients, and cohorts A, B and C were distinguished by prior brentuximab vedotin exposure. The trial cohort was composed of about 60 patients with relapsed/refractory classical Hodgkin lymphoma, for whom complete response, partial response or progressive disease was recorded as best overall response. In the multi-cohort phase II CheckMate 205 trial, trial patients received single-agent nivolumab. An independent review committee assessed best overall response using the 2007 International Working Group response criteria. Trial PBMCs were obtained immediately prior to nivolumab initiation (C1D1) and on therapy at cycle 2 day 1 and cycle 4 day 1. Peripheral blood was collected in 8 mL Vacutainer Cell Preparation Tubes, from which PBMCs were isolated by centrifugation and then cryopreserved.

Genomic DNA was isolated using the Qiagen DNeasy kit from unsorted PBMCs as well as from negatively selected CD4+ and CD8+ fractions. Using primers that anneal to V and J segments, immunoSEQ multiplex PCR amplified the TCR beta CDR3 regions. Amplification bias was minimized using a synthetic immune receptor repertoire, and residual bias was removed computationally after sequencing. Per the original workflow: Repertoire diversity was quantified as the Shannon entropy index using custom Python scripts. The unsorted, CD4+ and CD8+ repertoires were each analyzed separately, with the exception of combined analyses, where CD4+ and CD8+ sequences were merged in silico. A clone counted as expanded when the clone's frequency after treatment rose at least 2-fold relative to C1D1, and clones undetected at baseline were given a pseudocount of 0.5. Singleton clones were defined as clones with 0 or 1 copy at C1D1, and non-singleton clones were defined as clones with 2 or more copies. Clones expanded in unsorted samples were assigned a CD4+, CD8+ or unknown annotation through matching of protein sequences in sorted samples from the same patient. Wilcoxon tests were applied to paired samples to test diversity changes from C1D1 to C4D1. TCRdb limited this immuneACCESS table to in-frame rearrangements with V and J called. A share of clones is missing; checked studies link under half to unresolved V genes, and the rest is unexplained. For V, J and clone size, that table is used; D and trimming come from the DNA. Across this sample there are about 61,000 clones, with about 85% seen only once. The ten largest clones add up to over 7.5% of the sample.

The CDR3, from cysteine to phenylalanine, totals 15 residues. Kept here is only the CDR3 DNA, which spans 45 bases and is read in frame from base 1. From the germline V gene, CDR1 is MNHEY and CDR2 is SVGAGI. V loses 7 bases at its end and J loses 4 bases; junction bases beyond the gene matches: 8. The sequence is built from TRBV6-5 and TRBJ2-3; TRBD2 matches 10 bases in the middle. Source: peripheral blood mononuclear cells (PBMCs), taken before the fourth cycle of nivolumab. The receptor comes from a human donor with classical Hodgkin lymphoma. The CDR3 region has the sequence CASKSGGARADTQYF. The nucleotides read TGTGCCAGCAAAAGCGGGGGGGCCCGTGCAGATACGCAGTATTTT.